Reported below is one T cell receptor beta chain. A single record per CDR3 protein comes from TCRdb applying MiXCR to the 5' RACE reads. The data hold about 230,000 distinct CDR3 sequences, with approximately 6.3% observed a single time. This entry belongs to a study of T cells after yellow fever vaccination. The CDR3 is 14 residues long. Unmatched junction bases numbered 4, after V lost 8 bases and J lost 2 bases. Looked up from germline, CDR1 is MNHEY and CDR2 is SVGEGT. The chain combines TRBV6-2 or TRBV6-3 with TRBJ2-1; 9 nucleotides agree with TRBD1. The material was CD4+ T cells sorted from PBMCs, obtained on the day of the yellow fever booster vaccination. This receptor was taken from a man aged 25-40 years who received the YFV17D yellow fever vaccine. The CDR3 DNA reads TGTGCCAGCCTGGGACAGGGCCCCTACAATGAGCAGTTCTTC. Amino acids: CASLGQGPYNEQFF.